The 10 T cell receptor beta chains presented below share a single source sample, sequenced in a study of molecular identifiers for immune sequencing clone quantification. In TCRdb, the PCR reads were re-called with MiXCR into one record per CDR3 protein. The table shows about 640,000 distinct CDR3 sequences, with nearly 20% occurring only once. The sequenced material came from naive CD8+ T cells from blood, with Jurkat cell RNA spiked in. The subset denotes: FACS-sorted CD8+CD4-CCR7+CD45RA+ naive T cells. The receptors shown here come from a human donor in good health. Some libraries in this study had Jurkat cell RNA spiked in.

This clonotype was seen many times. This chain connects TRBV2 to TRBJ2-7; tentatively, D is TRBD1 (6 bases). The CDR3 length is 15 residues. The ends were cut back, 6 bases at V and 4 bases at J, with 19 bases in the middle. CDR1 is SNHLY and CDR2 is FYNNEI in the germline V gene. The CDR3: CASSGIGGLGYEQYF. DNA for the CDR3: TGTGCCAGCAGCGGAATAGGGGGATTGGGGTACGAGCAGTACTTC.

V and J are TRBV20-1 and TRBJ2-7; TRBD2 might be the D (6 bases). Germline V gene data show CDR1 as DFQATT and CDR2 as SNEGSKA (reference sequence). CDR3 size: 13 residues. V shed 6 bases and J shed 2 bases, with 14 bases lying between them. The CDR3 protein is CSAVGTRAYEQYF. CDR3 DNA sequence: TGCAGTGCGGTCGGGACTCGAGCCTACGAGCAGTACTTC.

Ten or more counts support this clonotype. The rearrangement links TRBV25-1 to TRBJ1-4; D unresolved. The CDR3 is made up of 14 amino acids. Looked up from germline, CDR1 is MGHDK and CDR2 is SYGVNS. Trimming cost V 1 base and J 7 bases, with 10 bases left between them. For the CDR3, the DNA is TGTGCCAGCAGTGAATGGGGTAGGGTTGAAAAACTGTTTTTT. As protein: CASSEWGRVEKLFF.

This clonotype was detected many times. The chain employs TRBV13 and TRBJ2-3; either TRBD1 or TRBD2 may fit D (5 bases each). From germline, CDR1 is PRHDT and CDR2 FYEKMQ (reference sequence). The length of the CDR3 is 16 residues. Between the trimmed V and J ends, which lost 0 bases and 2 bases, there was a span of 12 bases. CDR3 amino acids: CASSLGGVAPTDTQYF. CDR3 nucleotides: TGTGCCAGCAGCTTAGGGGGGGTAGCCCCCACAGATACGCAGTATTTT.

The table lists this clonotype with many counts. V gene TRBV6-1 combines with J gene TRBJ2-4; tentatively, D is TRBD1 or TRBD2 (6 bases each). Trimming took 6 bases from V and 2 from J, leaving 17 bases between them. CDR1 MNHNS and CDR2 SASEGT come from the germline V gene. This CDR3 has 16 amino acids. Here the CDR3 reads CASREGGYSTKNIQYF. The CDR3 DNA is TGTGCCAGCAGGGAGGGGGGCTACTCAACCAAAAACATTCAGTACTTC.

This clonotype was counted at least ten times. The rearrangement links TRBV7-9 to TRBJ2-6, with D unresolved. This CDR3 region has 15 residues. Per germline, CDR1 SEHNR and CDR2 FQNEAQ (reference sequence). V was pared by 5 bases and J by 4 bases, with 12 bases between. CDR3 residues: CASSQSQSGANVLTF. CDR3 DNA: TGTGCCAGCAGCCAGTCGCAGTCCGGGGCCAACGTCCTGACTTTC.

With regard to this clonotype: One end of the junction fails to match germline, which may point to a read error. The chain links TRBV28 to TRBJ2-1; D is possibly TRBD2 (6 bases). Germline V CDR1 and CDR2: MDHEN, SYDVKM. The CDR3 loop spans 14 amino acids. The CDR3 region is CAGSFRGLGNEQFF. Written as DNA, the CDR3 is TGTGCCGGCAGTTTCCGGGGACTGGGCAATGAGCAGTTCTTC.

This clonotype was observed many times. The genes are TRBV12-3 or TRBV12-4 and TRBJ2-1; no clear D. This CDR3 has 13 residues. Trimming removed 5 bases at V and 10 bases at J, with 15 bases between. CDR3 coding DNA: TGTGCCAGCAGTGGAACTCTAGGGCCCGAGCAGTTCTTC. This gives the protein CASSGTLGPEQFF.

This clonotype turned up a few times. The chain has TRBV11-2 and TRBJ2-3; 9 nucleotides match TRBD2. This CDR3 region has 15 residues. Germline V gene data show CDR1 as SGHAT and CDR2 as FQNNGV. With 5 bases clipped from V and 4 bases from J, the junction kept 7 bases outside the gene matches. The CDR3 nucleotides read TGTGCCAGCAGCCCGATAGCGGGAGCCGCAGATACGCAGTATTTT. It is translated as CASSPIAGAADTQYF.

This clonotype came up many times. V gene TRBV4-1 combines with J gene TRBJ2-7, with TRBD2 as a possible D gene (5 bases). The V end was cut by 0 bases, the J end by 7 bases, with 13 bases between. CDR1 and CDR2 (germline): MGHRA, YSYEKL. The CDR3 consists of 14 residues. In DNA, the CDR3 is TGCGCCAGCAGCCAAGAGGAGTCGGGGAGTGAGCAGTACTTC. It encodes CASSQEESGSEQYF.